This TCR beta chain is drawn from a study of shared clonotypes between healthy human individuals. Study-wide background: Plates per donor: three CD4 naive, three CD4 memory, two CD8 naive, one CD8 memory. Broader study findings: Generation probabilities were higher for clonotypes shared across all four sorted-subset donors than for unshared ones. Naive subsets usually exceeded memory subsets in estimated richness.

Naive CD8 cells lacked CD45RO, underwent positive selection for CCR7 and left out terminally differentiated effector memory CD45RA+ cells. Method: immunoSEQ multiplex PCR; TCRdb's copy keeps in-frame clones and lacks some. Seen here are about 1,900,000 clones, about 95% observed once, and the top ten hold approximately 1%. V lost 3 bases, J lost 8 bases, and 15 bases lay in between. The CDR3 contains 14 residues. Germline CDR1 SGHKS, CDR2 YYEKEE (reference sequence). A note on this clone: Its specificity is not known.

The sequencing sample was made of naive CD8+ T cells sorted from blood. The rearrangement joins TRBV5-5 to TRBJ2-1, with a possible D match to TRBD2 (5 bases). This sequence was found in a man between 18 and 29 years old in good health. CDR3 region: CASSWNGIPYEQFF. As DNA, the CDR3 is TGTGCCAGCAGCTGGAACGGGATACCATATGAGCAGTTCTTC.